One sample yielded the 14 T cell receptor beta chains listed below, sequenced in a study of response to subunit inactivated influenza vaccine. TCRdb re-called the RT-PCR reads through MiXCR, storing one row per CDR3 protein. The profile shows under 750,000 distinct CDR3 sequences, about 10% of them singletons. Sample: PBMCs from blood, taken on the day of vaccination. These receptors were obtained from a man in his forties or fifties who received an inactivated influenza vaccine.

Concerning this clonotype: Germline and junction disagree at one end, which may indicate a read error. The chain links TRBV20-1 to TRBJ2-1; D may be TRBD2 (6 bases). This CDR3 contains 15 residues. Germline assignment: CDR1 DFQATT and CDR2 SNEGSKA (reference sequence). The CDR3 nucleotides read TGCAGTGCTAGAGATCGGGAGACTCCCTACAATGAGCAGGTCTTC. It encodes CSARDRETPYNEQVF.

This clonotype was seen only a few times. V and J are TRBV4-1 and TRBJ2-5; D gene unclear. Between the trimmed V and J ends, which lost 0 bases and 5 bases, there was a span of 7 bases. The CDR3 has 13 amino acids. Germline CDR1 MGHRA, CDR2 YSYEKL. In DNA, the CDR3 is TGCGCCAGCAGCCAAGAACAGTGGGAGACCCAGTACTTC. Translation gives CASSQEQWETQYF.

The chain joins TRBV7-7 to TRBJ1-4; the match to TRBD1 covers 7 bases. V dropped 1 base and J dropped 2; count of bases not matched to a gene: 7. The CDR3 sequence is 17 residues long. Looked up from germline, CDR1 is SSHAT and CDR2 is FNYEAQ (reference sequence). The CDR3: CASSLVSGGITNEKLFF. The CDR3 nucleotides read TGTGCCAGCAGCTTAGTTTCAGGGGGGATTACTAATGAAAAACTGTTTTTT.

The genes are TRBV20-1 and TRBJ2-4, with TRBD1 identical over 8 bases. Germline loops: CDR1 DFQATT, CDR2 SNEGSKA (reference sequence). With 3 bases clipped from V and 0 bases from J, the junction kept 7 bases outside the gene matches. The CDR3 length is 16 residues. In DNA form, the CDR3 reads TGCAGTGCTAGGGGACAGGAGACCATAGCCAAAAACATTCAGTACTTC. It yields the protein CSARGQETIAKNIQYF.

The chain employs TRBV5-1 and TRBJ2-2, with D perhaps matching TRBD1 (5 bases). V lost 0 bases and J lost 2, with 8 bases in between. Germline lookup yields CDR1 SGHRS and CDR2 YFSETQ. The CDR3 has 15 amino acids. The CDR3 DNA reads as TGCGCCAGCAGCTTGGTGGGGCAAAACACCGGGGAGCTGTTTTTT. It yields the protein CASSLVGQNTGELFF.

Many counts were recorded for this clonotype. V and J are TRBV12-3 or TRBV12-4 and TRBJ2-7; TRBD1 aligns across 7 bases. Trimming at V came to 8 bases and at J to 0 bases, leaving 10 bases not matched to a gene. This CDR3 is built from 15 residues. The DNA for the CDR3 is TGTGCCAGCTCTTTTTCGACAGGGAGCTCCTACGAGCAGTACTTC. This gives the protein CASSFSTGSSYEQYF.

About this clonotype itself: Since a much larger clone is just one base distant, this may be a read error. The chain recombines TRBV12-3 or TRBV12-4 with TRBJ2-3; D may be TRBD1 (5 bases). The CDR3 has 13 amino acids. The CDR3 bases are TGTGCCAGCAGTTGGGGCCCCGCAGATACGCAGAATTTT. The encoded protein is CASSWGPADTQNF.

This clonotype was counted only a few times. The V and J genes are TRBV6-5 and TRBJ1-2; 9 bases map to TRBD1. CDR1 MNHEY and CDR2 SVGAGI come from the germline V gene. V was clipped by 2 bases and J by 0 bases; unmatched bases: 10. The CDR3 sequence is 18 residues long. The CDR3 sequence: CASSYRGTQGASNYGYTF. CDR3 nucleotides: TGTGCCAGCAGTTACCGGGGGACACAGGGGGCCTCTAACTATGGCTACACCTTC.

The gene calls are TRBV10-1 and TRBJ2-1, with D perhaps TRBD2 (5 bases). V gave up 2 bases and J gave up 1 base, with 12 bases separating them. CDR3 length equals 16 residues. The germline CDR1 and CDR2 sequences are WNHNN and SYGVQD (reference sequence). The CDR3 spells CASSETWTGSYNEQFF. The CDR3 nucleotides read TGCGCCAGCAGTGAGACTTGGACTGGTTCCTACAATGAGCAGTTCTTC.

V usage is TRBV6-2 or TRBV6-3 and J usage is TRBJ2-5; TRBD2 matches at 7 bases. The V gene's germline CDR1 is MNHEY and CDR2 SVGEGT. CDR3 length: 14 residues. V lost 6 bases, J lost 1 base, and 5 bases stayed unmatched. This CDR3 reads CASRSGGGQETQYF. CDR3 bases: TGTGCCAGCAGGTCGGGCGGGGGCCAAGAGACCCAGTACTTC.

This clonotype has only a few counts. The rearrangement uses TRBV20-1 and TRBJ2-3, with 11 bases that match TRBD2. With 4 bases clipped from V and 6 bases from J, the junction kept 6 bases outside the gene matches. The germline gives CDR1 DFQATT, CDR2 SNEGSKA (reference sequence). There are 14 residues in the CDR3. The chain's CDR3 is CSATSGGLYDTQYF. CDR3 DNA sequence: TGCAGTGCTACTAGCGGGGGGCTCTATGATACGCAGTATTTT.

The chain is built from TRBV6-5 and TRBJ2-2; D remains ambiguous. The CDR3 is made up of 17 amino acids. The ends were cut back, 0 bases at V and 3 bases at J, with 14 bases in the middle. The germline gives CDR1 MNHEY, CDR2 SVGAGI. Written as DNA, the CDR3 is TGTGCCAGCAGTTACTCGGTTGTGCCCGCATACACCGGGGAGCTGTTTTTT. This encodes CASSYSVVPAYTGELFF.

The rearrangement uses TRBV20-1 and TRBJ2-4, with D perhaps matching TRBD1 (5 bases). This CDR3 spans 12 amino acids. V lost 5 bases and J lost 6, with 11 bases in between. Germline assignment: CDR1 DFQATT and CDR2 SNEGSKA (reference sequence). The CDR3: CSAAPQANIQYF. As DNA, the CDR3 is TGCAGTGCTGCCCCACAGGCAAACATTCAGTACTTC.

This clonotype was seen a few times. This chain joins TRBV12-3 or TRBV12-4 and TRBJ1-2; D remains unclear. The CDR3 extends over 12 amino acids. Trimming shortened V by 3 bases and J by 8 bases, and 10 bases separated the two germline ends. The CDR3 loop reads CASSLYLGGYTF. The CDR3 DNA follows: TGTGCCAGCAGTTTGTATCTGGGCGGCTACACCTTC.